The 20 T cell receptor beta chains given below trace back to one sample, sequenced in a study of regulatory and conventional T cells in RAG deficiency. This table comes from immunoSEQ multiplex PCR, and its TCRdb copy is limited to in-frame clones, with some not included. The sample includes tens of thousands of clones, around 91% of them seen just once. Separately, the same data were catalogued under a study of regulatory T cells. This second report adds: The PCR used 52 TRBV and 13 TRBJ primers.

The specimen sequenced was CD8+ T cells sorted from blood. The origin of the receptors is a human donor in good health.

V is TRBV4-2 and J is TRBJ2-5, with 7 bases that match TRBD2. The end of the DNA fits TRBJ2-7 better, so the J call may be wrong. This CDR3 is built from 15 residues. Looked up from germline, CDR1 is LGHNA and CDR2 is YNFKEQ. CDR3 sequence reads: CASSQVGGAGYEQYF. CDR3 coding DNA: TGTGCCAGCAGCCAAGTGGGAGGGGCGGGGTACGAGCAGTACTTC.

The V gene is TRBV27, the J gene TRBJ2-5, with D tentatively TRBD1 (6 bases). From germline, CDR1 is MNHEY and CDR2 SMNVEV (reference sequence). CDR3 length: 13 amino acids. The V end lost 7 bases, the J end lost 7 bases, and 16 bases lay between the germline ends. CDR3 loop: CASTKKRGSTQYF. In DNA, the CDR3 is TGTGCCAGCACCAAAAAGAGGGGGTCGACCCAGTACTTC.

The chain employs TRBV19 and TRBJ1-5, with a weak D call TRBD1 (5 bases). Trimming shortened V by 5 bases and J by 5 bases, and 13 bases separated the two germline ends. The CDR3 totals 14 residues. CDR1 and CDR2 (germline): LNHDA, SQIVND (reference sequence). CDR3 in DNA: TGTGCCAGTAGTTCGGTGCGAGGGGATCAGCCCCAGCATTTT. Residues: CASSSVRGDQPQHF.

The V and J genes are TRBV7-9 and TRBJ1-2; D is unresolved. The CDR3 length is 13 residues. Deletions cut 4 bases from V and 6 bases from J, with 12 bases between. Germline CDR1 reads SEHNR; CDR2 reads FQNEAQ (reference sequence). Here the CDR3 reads CASSSAGSNGYTF. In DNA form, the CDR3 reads TGTGCCAGCAGCTCGGCAGGTTCGAATGGCTACACCTTC. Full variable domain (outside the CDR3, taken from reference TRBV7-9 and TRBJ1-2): DTGVSQNPRHKITKRGQNVTFRCDPISEHNRLYWYRQTLGQGPEFLTYFQNEAQLEKSRLLSDRFSAERPKGSFSTLEIQRTEQGDSAMYLCASSSAGSNGYTFGSGTRLTVV.

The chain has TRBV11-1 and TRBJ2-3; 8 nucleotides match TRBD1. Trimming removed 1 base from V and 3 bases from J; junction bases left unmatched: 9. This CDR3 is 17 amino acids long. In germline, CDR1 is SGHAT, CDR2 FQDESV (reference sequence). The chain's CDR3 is CASSLGWAGGGTDTQYF. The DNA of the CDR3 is TGTGCCAGCAGCTTAGGTTGGGCAGGGGGCGGAACAGATACGCAGTATTTT.

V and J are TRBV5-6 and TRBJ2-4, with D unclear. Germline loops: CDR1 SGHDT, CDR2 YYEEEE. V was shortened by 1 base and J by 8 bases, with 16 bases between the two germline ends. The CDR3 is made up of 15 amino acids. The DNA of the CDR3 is TGTGCCAGCAGCTTGATATTCAGGATAGATGACATTCAGTACTTC. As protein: CASSLIFRIDDIQYF.

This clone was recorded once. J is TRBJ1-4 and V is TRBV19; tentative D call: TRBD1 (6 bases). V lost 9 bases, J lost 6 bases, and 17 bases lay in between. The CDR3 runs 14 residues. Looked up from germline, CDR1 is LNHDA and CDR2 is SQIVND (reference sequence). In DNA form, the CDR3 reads TGTGCCAGCACTACCCCAGGGGTCGATGAAAAACTGTTTTTT. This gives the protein CASTTPGVDEKLFF.

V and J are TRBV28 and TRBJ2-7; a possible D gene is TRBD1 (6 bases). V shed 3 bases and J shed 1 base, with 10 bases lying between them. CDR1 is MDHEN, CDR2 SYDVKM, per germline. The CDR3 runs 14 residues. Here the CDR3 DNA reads TGTGCCAGCAGTTTCTCACAGGGATCCTACGAGCAGTACTTC. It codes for CASSFSQGSYEQYF.

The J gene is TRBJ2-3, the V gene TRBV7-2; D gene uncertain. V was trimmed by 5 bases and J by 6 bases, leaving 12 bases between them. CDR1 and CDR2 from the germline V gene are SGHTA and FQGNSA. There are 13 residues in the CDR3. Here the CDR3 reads CASSLREADTQYF. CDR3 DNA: TGTGCCAGCAGCCTCAGAGAGGCCGATACGCAGTATTTT.

This CDR3 reads CATSRENEKLFF. DNA of the CDR3: TGTGCCACCAGCAGAGAAAATGAAAAACTGTTTTTT. This chain connects TRBV15 to TRBJ1-4; unclear D gene. V lost 0 bases and J lost 5, with 1 base in between. The CDR3 sequence is 12 residues long. Germline assignment: CDR1 LNHNV and CDR2 YYDKDF (reference sequence).

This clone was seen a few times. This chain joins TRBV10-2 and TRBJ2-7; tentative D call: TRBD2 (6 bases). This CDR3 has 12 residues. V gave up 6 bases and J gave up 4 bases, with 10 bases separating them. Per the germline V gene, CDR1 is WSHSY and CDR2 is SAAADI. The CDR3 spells CASRGTGYEQYF. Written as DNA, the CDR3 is TGCGCCAGCAGGGGGACTGGATACGAGCAGTACTTC.

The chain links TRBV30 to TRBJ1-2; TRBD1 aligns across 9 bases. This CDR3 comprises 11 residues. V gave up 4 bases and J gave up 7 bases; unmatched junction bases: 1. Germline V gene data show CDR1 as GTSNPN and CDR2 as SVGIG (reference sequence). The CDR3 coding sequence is TGTGCCTGGACGACAGGGGGTGGCTACACCTTC. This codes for CAWTTGGGYTF.

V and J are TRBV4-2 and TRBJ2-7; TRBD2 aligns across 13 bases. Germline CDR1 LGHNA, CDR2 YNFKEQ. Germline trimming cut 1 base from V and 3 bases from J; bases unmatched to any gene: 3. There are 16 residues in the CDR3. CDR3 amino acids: CASSQGTSGSSYEQYF. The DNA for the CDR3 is TGTGCCAGCAGCCAAGGGACTAGCGGGAGTAGCTACGAGCAGTACTTC.

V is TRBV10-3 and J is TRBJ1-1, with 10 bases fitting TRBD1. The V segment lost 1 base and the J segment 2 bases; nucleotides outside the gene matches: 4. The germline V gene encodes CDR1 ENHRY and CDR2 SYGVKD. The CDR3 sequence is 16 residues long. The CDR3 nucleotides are TGTGCCATCAGTGAGTTAGGACAGGGGGTTAACACTGAAGCTTTCTTT. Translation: CAISELGQGVNTEAFF.

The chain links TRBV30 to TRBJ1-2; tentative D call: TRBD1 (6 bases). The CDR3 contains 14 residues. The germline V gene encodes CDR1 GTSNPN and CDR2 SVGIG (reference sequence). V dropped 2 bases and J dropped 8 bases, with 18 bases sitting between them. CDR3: CAWSFAGGPGGYTF. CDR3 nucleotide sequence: TGTGCCTGGAGTTTTGCCGGGGGGCCGGGGGGCTACACCTTC. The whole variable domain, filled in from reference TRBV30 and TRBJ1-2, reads SQTIHQWPATLVQPVGSPLSLECTVEGTSNPNLYWYRQAAGRGLQLLFYSVGIGQISSEVPQNLSASRPQDRQFILSSKKLLLSDSGFYLCAWSFAGGPGGYTFGSGTRLTVV.

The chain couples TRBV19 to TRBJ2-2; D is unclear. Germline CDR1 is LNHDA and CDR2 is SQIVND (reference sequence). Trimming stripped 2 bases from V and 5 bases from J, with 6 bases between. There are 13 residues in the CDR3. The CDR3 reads CASSIWGTGELFF. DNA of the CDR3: TGTGCCAGTAGTATATGGGGTACCGGGGAGCTGTTTTTT.

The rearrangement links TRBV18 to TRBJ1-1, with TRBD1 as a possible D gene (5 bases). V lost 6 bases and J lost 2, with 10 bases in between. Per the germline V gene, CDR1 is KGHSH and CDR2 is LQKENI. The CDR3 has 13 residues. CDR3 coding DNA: TGTGCCAGCTCCTTACAGGAAAACACTGAAGCTTTCTTT. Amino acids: CASSLQENTEAFF.

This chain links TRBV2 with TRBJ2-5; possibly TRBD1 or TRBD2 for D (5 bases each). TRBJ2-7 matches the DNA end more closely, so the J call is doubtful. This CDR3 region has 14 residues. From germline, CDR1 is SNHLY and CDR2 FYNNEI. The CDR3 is CASSGLRGYYEQYF. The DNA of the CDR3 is TGTGCCAGCAGCGGACTGAGGGGATACTACGAGCAGTACTTC.

CDR3 DNA sequence: TGTGCCAGCAGCATACGGACTAGCGGGGGGGCCCCCTACGAGCAGTACTTC. Its translation is CASSIRTSGGAPYEQYF. The chain joins TRBV7-2 to TRBJ2-7; 15 nucleotides line up with TRBD2. The CDR3 sequence is 17 residues long. CDR1 and CDR2 from the germline V gene are SGHTA and FQGNSA. V gave up 5 bases and J gave up 2 bases; unmatched junction bases: 7.

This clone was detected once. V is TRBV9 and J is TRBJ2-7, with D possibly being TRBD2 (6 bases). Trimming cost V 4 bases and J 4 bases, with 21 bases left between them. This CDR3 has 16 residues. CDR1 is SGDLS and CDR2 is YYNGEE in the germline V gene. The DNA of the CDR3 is TGTGCCAGCAGCCCCAGGGTCGGACTACAAATATACGAGCAGTACTTC. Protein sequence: CASSPRVGLQIYEQYF.